These 13 T cell receptor beta chains came from one sample sequenced in a study of identical twins. Each CDR3 protein gets one entry after TCRdb re-called the 5' RACE reads with MiXCR. The table includes a few hundred thousand distinct CDR3 sequences, around 8% detected once. These data were likewise used in another study, on yellow fever vaccine responses in identical twins.

Sequenced: CD8+ T cells sorted from blood. The receptors were sampled from a woman between 18 and 29 years old in good health.

This clonotype was seen only a few times. The chain combines TRBV7-9 with TRBJ2-5; D is ambiguous. CDR1 SEHNR and CDR2 FQNEAQ come from the germline V gene (reference sequence). This CDR3 spans 11 amino acids. V lost 5 bases and J 9 bases, leaving 10 bases between the germline ends. In nucleotides, the CDR3 is TGTGCCAGCAGCCTAGGAGATCCCCAGTACTTC. It translates to CASSLGDPQYF.

This clonotype was observed once. A much larger clone lies one base from this, so it may be a read error. The chain uses TRBV20-1 and TRBJ2-7; D is ambiguous. CDR3 size: 13 residues. Trimming stripped 5 bases from V and 0 bases from J, with 11 bases between. The germline CDR1 and CDR2 sequences are DFQATT and SNEGSKA (reference sequence). The CDR3 coding sequence is TGCAGTGCTGCCAAACGGAGCTCCTACGAGCAGTACTTC. Translation: CSAAKRSSYEQYF.

This clonotype has only a few counts. The genes are TRBV7-9 and TRBJ2-2; D uncertain. The CDR3 loop spans 15 amino acids. Trimming removed 5 bases at V and 4 bases at J, with 14 bases between. Germline lookup yields CDR1 SEHNR and CDR2 FQNEAQ (reference sequence). This CDR3 reads CASSPQQTPTGELFF. The CDR3, as DNA: TGTGCCAGCAGCCCACAACAGACTCCCACCGGGGAGCTGTTTTTT.

This chain links TRBV9 with TRBJ2-1, with D perhaps matching TRBD1 (5 bases). The CDR3 totals 12 residues. The V and J ends lost 3 bases and 10 bases respectively, with 11 bases between them. Germline CDR1 SGDLS, CDR2 YYNGEE. The chain's CDR3 is CASSATTAEQFF. CDR3 DNA: TGTGCCAGCAGCGCCACGACAGCCGAGCAGTTCTTC.

This sequence joins TRBV5-1 and TRBJ2-2; D ambiguous. The ends were cut back, 5 bases at V and 3 bases at J, with 8 bases in the middle. This CDR3 region has 13 residues. The germline V gene encodes CDR1 SGHRS and CDR2 YFSETQ. The DNA of the CDR3 is TGCGCCAGCAGTGTTGGGGACACCGGGGAGCTGTTTTTT. Protein sequence: CASSVGDTGELFF. The full variable domain, completed using reference TRBV5-1 and TRBJ2-2, is KAGVTQTPRYLIKTRGQQVTLSCSPISGHRSVSWYQQTPGQGLQFLFEYFSETQRNKGNFPGRFSGRQFSNSRSEMNVSTLELGDSALYLCASSVGDTGELFFGEGSRLTVL.

This clonotype has a handful of counts. V and J are TRBV4-1 and TRBJ2-7; the D call may be TRBD1 or TRBD2 (7 bases each). The CDR3 spans 15 residues. Looked up from germline, CDR1 is MGHRA and CDR2 is YSYEKL. V shed 5 bases and J shed 2 bases, with 16 bases lying between them. CDR3 sequence: CASSSGGAGTYEQYF. CDR3 in DNA: TGCGCCAGCAGCTCAGGGGGGGCAGGGACCTACGAGCAGTACTTC.

The V gene is TRBV14, the J gene TRBJ2-3; unclear D gene. Looked up from germline, CDR1 is SGHDN and CDR2 is FVKESK. This CDR3 has 15 residues. V was clipped by 1 base and J by 3 bases, with 11 bases between them. CDR3 loop: CASSQGVGFTDTQYF. In DNA, the CDR3 is TGTGCCAGCAGCCAAGGGGTCGGATTTACAGATACGCAGTATTTT.

This clonotype showed up just a few times. The rearrangement uses TRBV5-6 and TRBJ2-2; the match to TRBD1 covers 10 bases. CDR1 and CDR2 (germline): SGHDT, YYEEEE. With V trimmed by 2 bases and J by 3 bases, 10 bases remained unmatched. The length of the CDR3 is 18 residues. CDR3 nucleotides: TGTGCCAGCAGCTTTCCCCGGGACAGGGGAAGAGACACCGGGGAGCTGTTTTTT. Protein: CASSFPRDRGRDTGELFF. Supplemented by reference TRBV5-6 and TRBJ2-2, the full variable domain reads DAGVTQSPTHLIKTRGQQVTLRCSPKSGHDTVSWYQQALGQGPQFIFQYYEEEERQRGNFPDRFSGHQFPNYSSELNVNALLLGDSALYLCASSFPRDRGRDTGELFFGEGSRLTVL.

J is TRBJ2-5 and V is TRBV24-1; 7 nucleotides match TRBD2. The V segment lost 5 bases and the J segment 3 bases; nucleotides outside the gene matches: 8. Germline V gene data show CDR1 as KGHDR and CDR2 as SFDVKD. The CDR3 has 15 amino acids. CDR3 residues: CATSGLGGGKETQYF. In DNA form, the CDR3 reads TGTGCCACCAGTGGCCTGGGGGGGGGAAAAGAGACCCAGTACTTC.

The J gene is TRBJ2-2, the V gene TRBV30, with TRBD1 identical over 7 bases. Germline assignment: CDR1 GTSNPN and CDR2 SVGIG (reference sequence). The CDR3 runs to 15 residues. The J segment lost 0 bases and the V segment lost 5 bases, leaving 6 bases of the junction unmatched. The CDR3: CAWQTGTANTGELFF. The CDR3 DNA reads TGTGCCTGGCAGACAGGGACGGCGAACACCGGGGAGCTGTTTTTT.

This clonotype was detected only a few times. The gene calls are TRBV6-2 or TRBV6-3 and TRBJ2-1; tentative D call: TRBD1 (5 bases). This CDR3 contains 18 residues. Trimming took off 4 bases at V and 4 bases at J, with 23 bases between the two ends. CDR1 is MNHEY, CDR2 SVGEGT, per germline. CDR3 in amino acids: CASSSIEMSSQEYNEQFF. The CDR3 nucleotides read TGTGCCAGCAGTTCGATCGAAATGAGTTCACAGGAGTACAATGAGCAGTTCTTC.

There are many counts of this clonotype. This chain uses TRBV12-3 or TRBV12-4 with TRBJ2-1; D tentatively fits TRBD1 or TRBD2 (5 bases each). The CDR3 extends over 13 amino acids. Trimming took off 5 bases at V and 4 bases at J, with 9 bases between the two ends. The CDR3 spells CASSGGSYNEQFF. In DNA, the CDR3 is TGTGCCAGCAGTGGGGGATCGTACAATGAGCAGTTCTTC.

The chain is built from TRBV4-2 and TRBJ1-5; D ambiguous. V gave up 4 bases and J gave up 3 bases, with 13 bases separating them. CDR3 length: 15 residues. CDR1 LGHNA and CDR2 YNFKEQ come from the germline V gene. CDR3 coding DNA: TGTGCCAGCAGCCCACTCCCCGGGCCCAATCAGCCCCAGCATTTT. It encodes CASSPLPGPNQPQHF.